This TCR beta chain comes out of a study of a mutant IDH1 vaccine in newly diagnosed glioma. For the study at large: Earlier care involved radiotherapy, temozolomide, or both, and the majority received both.

J lost 9 bases, V lost 1 base, and 11 bases had no gene match. Germline V gene sequence: CDR1 SGHRS, CDR2 YFSETQ. This CDR3 comprises 16 residues. With respect to this clone: Its target is not known.

Regarding time point: week 35, safety follow-up. Doses consisted of 300 ug of mutant IDH1 20-mer peptide each, paired with topical imiquimod. The patients received vaccinations eight times, in weeks 1, 3, 5, 7, 11, 15, 19 and 23. Assay used: immunoSEQ multiplex PCR; TCRdb lists only in-frame clones, some missing. Among tens of thousands of clones listed, about 88% were seen once. The clonotype originates from a man aged 25 to 45 with glioma. Sequences were derived from PBMCs, sampled from a glioma patient whose treatment included an IDH1 peptide vaccine. This chain connects TRBV5-1 to TRBJ2-7; TRBD2 agrees at 12 bases. CDR3 loop: CASSLSTSGRTHGQYF. In DNA, the CDR3 is TGCGCCAGCAGCTTGAGTACTAGCGGGAGGACCCACGGGCAGTACTTC.